The T cell receptor beta chain described here comes from a study of cytomegalovirus exposure and HLA in healthy donors. Study-level background: The same platform was used for the roughly 120 validation repertoires as for the 666 first-cohort repertoires, as reported in a later analysis.

Germline loops: CDR1 SGHRS, CDR2 YFSETQ. Trimming left V 2 bases short and J 6 bases short, with 17 bases between. The CDR3 loop spans 15 amino acids. Study results and limitations: Overall, roughly 160 TCR beta chains were annotated as cytomegalovirus-associated. Researchers reported that a few CMV-associated chains were confirmed in vitro as CMV antigen-specific.

In regard to this clone: Its target is unknown.

The validation cohort, a group of roughly 120 subjects, included the donors and was separate from the roughly 600-subject first cohort. Clones were read by immunoSEQ multiplex PCR, and TCRdb kept only the in-frame ones, dropping some. The sample includes 50,000 to 65,000 clones, 95% of them seen just once. V and J are TRBV5-1 and TRBJ1-2; unclear D gene. The sequence derives from a woman aged 18-30 years in good health and CMV-seropositive. The sequencing input was PBMCs. The CDR3 sequence is CASSFSVGRTDGYTF. Written as DNA, the CDR3 is TGCGCCAGCAGCTTTAGTGTGGGCAGAACTGATGGCTACACCTTC.